This TCR beta chain was observed in a study of cytomegalovirus exposure and HLA in healthy donors (dated by TCRdb to the late 2010s). For the wider study: An earlier analysis of approximately 640 of the donors reported more than 250 Gb of sequence data and roughly 110 million unique TCR beta sequences from 150 million to 200 million T cells. An early release that covered more than 550 HLA-typed donors contained around 300 gigabases of sequencing data and tens of millions of unique TCR sequences. The genetic ancestry cluster associated with self-reported Caucasian donors included 81% of the 300 to 450 genotyped donors. The study aimed to test whether cataloging public T cell receptors could reveal signatures of past pathogen exposure. The study used immunosequencing to profile the T cell repertoires of 670 or so subjects and linked those repertoires to cytomegalovirus serostatus. In addition to the first cohort of 666 subjects, a separate validation cohort of 130 or so different subjects was used. To predict cytomegalovirus infection status, the study brought together high-throughput TCR immunosequencing, statistical association of individual TCRs with disease status, and machine learning. A later analysis re-examined previously published TCR beta repertoires from about 700 donors and added high-resolution HLA genotyping to investigate patterns of TCR occurrence. Rather than drawing on any new phenotypic data, the later analysis identified candidate immune exposures from TCR beta sequences and the way those sequences occurred across donors. In an earlier analysis of 550 to 700 of the donors, high-throughput TCR beta sequencing was used to judge whether each TCR beta V gene segment behaved as functional or pseudogenic. Donor age, sex, ethnicity and CMV serostatus were compiled together with the repertoire data. Genome-wide SNP genotypes for about 55% of the 666 donors were used in a later genetic analysis, which treated that subset as a discovery cohort. All discovery cohort repertoires had been generated on a single sequencing platform. Both class I and class II loci were covered by HLA typing, at four-digit resolution. The number of typed donors differed by locus: about 620-640 for A, B, C, DRB1 and DQB1; approximately 520 for DQA1; some 590 for DPA1; and around 490 for DPB1. Roughly five DR-DQ haplotypes were handled as single units for association and clustering because linkage in the cohort was strong. On average, around 240,000 unique TCR beta nucleotide sequences were sequenced per donor among roughly 430 genotyped donors of the cohort, with roughly 18% of those sequences being non-productive. Findings and caveats that apply to the study as a whole: Assigning TCR associations to individual alleles was difficult when HLA alleles, especially DR and DQ, strongly co-occurred. The 87-base-pair reads could not distinguish some IMGT-functional V segments, including TRBV6-2 and TRBV6-3, so those segments were excluded. A later analysis reported that several top co-occurrence clusters appeared linked to parvovirus B19, influenza, CMV and Epstein-Barr virus. In a later genetic analysis, a missense DCLRE1C variant was associated with V-gene and J-gene trimming of TCR beta chains, and the association was replicated in an independent cohort. Most TCR sequences were seen in very few donors, while some public TCRs were found in many individuals. A cluster of highly shared sequence variants was judged likely to represent a technical artifact of the sequencing pipeline. At a false discovery rate of 0.05, a later analysis linked approximately 18,000 TCR beta sequences to specific HLA alleles. Sequencing depth was assumed to be roughly uniform across donors in the presence/absence analyses, though that assumption may not hold. For the cohort, immune exposure information was limited to CMV serostatus. In an earlier analysis of 587 of the donors, most TCR beta V segments were observed in productive rearrangements about 90% or about 30% of the time, broadly matching IMGT annotations. A later analysis found that TCR association rates varied across HLA loci, with DRB1 alleles showing the most associated TCRs and HLA-C alleles the fewest. The earlier analysis of some 560 of the donors excluded around 17 rarely observed V segments, including chromosome 9 orphons, because counts were too low. In vitro tests confirmed that a few of the cytomegalovirus-associated TCR beta chains recognize cytomegalovirus antigens. A later analysis found that most CMV-associated TCR beta chains appeared HLA-restricted, with HLA associations seemingly driven largely by CMV exposure. Linkage disequilibrium might explain the correlated functional status among segregating V segments, but an unknown experimental factor could not be ruled out. According to a later genetic analysis, donors in an Asian-associated ancestry cluster had fewer N-insertions in productive TCRs than the approximately 700-donor mean. A further reported finding was that TCR beta sequences accurately predicted the HLA-A and HLA-B alleles for most subjects in the first cohort. The authors suggested that the approach could potentially be generalized to other disease states and immunological phenotypes. Because HLA typing was missing for some donors at each locus, association tests included only the typed subset. Only TCR beta chains were sequenced in this cohort, and the absence of alpha or paired-chain data limited detectable features. In a later analysis, HLA-associated TCR beta chains showed more clonal expansion and lower generation probabilities than non-associated chains that were equally common. The classifier was reported to diagnose cytomegalovirus status with high specificity and sensitivity in both the original cohort and the validation cohort. The study gave a list of 150 to 200 TCR beta chains associated with cytomegalovirus.

The library came from the immunoSEQ multiplex PCR assay. The multiplex PCR relied on a mix of 60 forward primers for TCR Vbeta segments and 13 reverse primers for TCR Jbeta segments. The CDR3 region of rearranged TCR beta genes was amplified from genomic DNA by a multiplex PCR assay. The amplified TCR beta libraries were sequenced on the Illumina HiSeq System as 87-base-pair reads. The source study handled its data this way. A later analysis tallied 80 million to 95 million unique TCR beta chains across the 640 or so repertoires, and 10 million to 11 million of those chains were shared by two or more donors. Raw reads were error-corrected and collapsed into unique sequences with a nearest-neighbor algorithm that merged closely related sequences to remove PCR and sequencing errors. Alignment of CDR3 sequences to IMGT reference sequences was used to assign V, D and J gene segments. Each retained sequence needed at least a six-nucleotide match to both a V gene segment and a J gene segment. A rearrangement was called productive if the CDR3 had no stop codons and remained in frame with V and J, and every other rearrangement was called non-productive. CDR3 was defined by IMGT convention, running from the second conserved V-encoded cysteine to the conserved J-encoded phenylalanine. The earlier analysis of about 590 of the donors excluded sequences that lacked an unambiguous match to a single V gene segment. An earlier analysis of fewer than 650 of the donors classified V segments as functional when productive rearrangements were above 56.7% and as segregating when the standard deviation between donors was above 5%. A statistical classification framework was developed to diagnose cytomegalovirus status using the catalog of TCR beta chain sequences. V and J gene assignment, in a later analysis, came from comparing TCR nucleotide sequences with IMGT/GENE-DB human TR gene sequences. Using the TCRdist pipeline, a later analysis assigned CDR3 sequences along with most-parsimonious VDJ recombination scenarios. A later analysis defined each TCR beta chain by its CDR3 amino acid sequence plus V-gene family, and excluded reads lacking a unique V-gene family. A later analysis removed 592 highly shared, low-generation-probability nucleotide sequences to deal with suspected cross-contamination and a sequencing artifact. In a later analysis, a clonal expansion index for each public chain was calculated from normalized within-repertoire ranks of inferred template counts. In a later analysis, generation probabilities were computed using a VDJ recombination model fitted to out-of-frame rearrangements, and the results were checked against IGoR. A later analysis scored TCR-TCR, TCR-HLA and TCR-CMV co-occurrence with hypergeometric tests, applying a repertoire-size bias correction to TCR pairs. A later analysis estimated false discovery rates by permuting HLA or CMV assignments 20 times. In a later analysis, co-occurring TCRs were grouped using DBSCAN, and TCRdist sequence similarity was added for clustering within HLA-allele-positive subsets. For co-occurrence clustering, repertoires with fewer than 30,000 or more than 120,000 public chains were excluded, along with roughly 5 repertoires with anomalous nucleotide sharing. In its TCRdb copy, this immuneACCESS table keeps in-frame sequences only and misses some clones. Where compared with another copy, unresolved V genes explain less than half of these, and the others have no known cause. The DNA was the basis for D and trimming; V, J and clone size are from that table. This sample's table has entries for roughly 69,000 clones. The ten largest clonotypes hold 1.5% to 2% of the sample.

Ends trimmed: V by 4 bases, J by 1 base; bases unmatched to a gene: 3. CDR1 and CDR2, looked up from the germline V gene, are LGHNA and YNFKEQ. The CDR3 contains 16 residues, cysteine and phenylalanine counted. The only DNA kept is the CDR3, 48 bases in frame from the first base. In total, 666 healthy bone marrow donors made up the cohort. At the time of sampling, every cohort member was nominally healthy, though immune exposures that went unrecorded were likely present. The donor was CMV seronegative and belonged to the group of 350 to 400 seronegative cohort members. A peripheral blood sample was collected from each donor, and TCR beta sequencing was performed on peripheral blood mononuclear cells. The Qiagen DNeasy Blood Extraction Kit was used to extract genomic DNA from the blood cell samples. A remark on this clone: Its antigen is unknown.

This sequence originates from a woman aged 30 to 39 in good health and CMV-seronegative. The sample comprised PBMCs. The V and J segments used are TRBV4-2 and TRBJ2-5, with TRBD2 matching 13 junction bases. In nucleotide form, the sequence is TGTGCCAGCAGCCCGGGGACTAGCGGGGCCCAAGAGACCCAGTACTTC. Its protein is CASSPGTSGAQETQYF.